Presented here are 26 T cell receptor beta chains from one specimen sequenced in a study of OX40 agonist ivuxolimab in advanced cancers. Assay used: immunoSEQ multiplex PCR; TCRdb lists only in-frame clones, some missing. Of 66,000 or so clones listed, 75% to 90% were seen once; the top ten hold about 2.1%. The sequencing here drew on CD4+ or CD8+ T cells sorted from blood, taken in a trial of the OX40 agonist ivuxolimab. These receptors came from an adult with an advanced solid tumor such as melanoma, head and neck, liver or kidney cancer.

The chain uses TRBV19 and TRBJ1-4; no clear D gene. V lost 6 bases and J lost 8, with 19 bases in between. Germline-derived CDR1 and CDR2 are LNHDA and SQIVND (reference sequence). CDR3 length: 15 residues. CDR3 sequence (DNA): TGTGCCAGTAGCCGATTAGGAGGAGCGAACGAAAAACTGTTTTTT. Its translation: CASSRLGGANEKLFF.

This clone was observed a single time. This chain uses TRBV5-1 with TRBJ2-6; 10 bases map to TRBD2. The CDR3 runs to 22 residues. Germline trimming cut 4 bases from V and 0 bases from J; bases unmatched to any gene: 19. Germline CDR1 and CDR2: SGHRS and YFSETQ. Written as DNA, the CDR3 is TGCGCCAGCAGCCAACGCAGAACCGGGACTAGCGACGATTCCTCTGGGGCCAACGTCCTGACTTTC. It yields the protein CASSQRRTGTSDDSSGANVLTF.

V and J are TRBV7-2 and TRBJ1-1; unclear D gene. This CDR3 spans 13 amino acids. V lost 1 base and J lost 0, with 3 bases in between. Germline V gene data show CDR1 as SGHTA and CDR2 as FQGNSA. CDR3 sequence: CASSLVVNTEAFF. CDR3 in DNA: TGTGCCAGCAGCTTAGTTGTGAACACTGAAGCTTTCTTT. Together with reference TRBV7-2 and TRBJ1-1, the CDR3 gives the full variable domain: GAGVSQSPSNKVTEKGKDVELRCDPISGHTALYWYRQSLGQGLEFLIYFQGNSAPDKSGLPSDRFSAERTGGSVSTLTIQRTQQEDSAVYLCASSLVVNTEAFFGQGTRLTVV.

The sample holds a few counts of this clone. The chain employs TRBV10-3 and TRBJ2-3, with 7 bases lining up with TRBD1. Germline CDR1 and CDR2: ENHRY and SYGVKD. Trimming removed 5 bases from V and 4 bases from J; junction bases left unmatched: 9. The CDR3 loop spans 15 amino acids. The CDR3 reads CAISRDSLHADTQYF. The CDR3 nucleotides are TGTGCCATCAGTAGGGACAGTTTACATGCAGATACGCAGTATTTT.

The genes are TRBV7-2 and TRBJ2-1; 7 nucleotides line up with TRBD1. Per the germline V gene, CDR1 is SGHTA and CDR2 is FQGNSA. This CDR3 spans 16 amino acids. J gave up 1 base and V 2 bases, and 5 bases lay outside the gene matches. CDR3 DNA sequence: TGTGCCAGCAGCTTAACAGGGGCTGTTTCCTACAATGAGCAGTTCTTC. It translates to CASSLTGAVSYNEQFF. The complete variable domain, with remaining parts taken from reference TRBV7-2 and TRBJ2-1, reads GAGVSQSPSNKVTEKGKDVELRCDPISGHTALYWYRQSLGQGLEFLIYFQGNSAPDKSGLPSDRFSAERTGGSVSTLTIQRTQQEDSAVYLCASSLTGAVSYNEQFFGPGTRLTVL.

V and J are TRBV29-1 and TRBJ2-7, with D possibly TRBD2 on 5 matching bases. This CDR3 is 12 amino acids long. Between the trimmed V and J ends, which lost 7 bases and 3 bases, there was a span of 13 bases. Germline CDR1 is SQVTM and CDR2 is ANQGSEA. The CDR3 is CSARGLDYEQYF. CDR3 DNA: TGCAGCGCAAGAGGACTGGACTACGAGCAGTACTTC.

This clone is a singleton in its sample. The chain couples TRBV9 to TRBJ2-2; D uncertain. The V gene's germline CDR1 is SGDLS and CDR2 YYNGEE. Trimming cost V 4 bases and J 5 bases, with 15 bases left between them. This CDR3 comprises 15 residues. In DNA, the CDR3 is TGTGCCAGCAGCCCTGGGCCAATGCGGACCGGGGAGCTGTTTTTT. It codes for CASSPGPMRTGELFF.

V gene TRBV27 combines with J gene TRBJ2-7; no firm D call. Germline values: CDR1 MNHEY, CDR2 SMNVEV (reference sequence). The CDR3 is 14 amino acids. V lost 3 bases to trimming and J lost 3 bases, with 12 bases between them. This chain's CDR3 is CASSLTGVNYEQYF. The CDR3 DNA reads TGTGCCAGCAGTTTGACTGGGGTGAACTACGAGCAGTACTTC.

The chain is built from TRBV5-1 and TRBJ2-5, with TRBD1 identical over 10 bases. Trimming at V came to 1 base and at J to 4 bases, leaving 4 bases not matched to a gene. The germline V gene encodes CDR1 SGHRS and CDR2 YFSETQ. CDR3 size: 15 residues. CDR3 residues: CASSLRQGAGETQYF. In nucleotides, the CDR3 is TGCGCCAGCAGCTTGAGACAGGGGGCGGGAGAGACCCAGTACTTC. Drawing the rest from reference TRBV5-1 and TRBJ2-5, the complete variable domain is KAGVTQTPRYLIKTRGQQVTLSCSPISGHRSVSWYQQTPGQGLQFLFEYFSETQRNKGNFPGRFSGRQFSNSRSEMNVSTLELGDSALYLCASSLRQGAGETQYFGPGTRLLVL.

The rearrangement joins TRBV7-7 to TRBJ2-7; D possibly corresponds to TRBD1 (6 bases). In germline, CDR1 is SSHAT, CDR2 FNYEAQ (reference sequence). There are 14 residues in the CDR3. Trimming took off 5 bases at V and 0 bases at J, with 11 bases between the two ends. The CDR3 is CASSRSDSSYEQYF. Here the CDR3 DNA reads TGTGCCAGCAGCCGCTCGGACAGCTCCTACGAGCAGTACTTC.

This clone has a single count. The chain is built from TRBV5-1 and TRBJ2-7, with 10 bases identical to TRBD2. Unmatched junction bases numbered 1, after V lost 5 bases and J lost 2 bases. The germline V gene has CDR1 SGHRS and CDR2 YFSETQ. The CDR3 spans 13 residues. The CDR3 DNA is TGCGCCAGCAGAACTAGCGGGGCCTACGAGCAGTACTTC. It codes for CASRTSGAYEQYF.

This sequence joins TRBV9 and TRBJ2-5, with TRBD2 identical over 13 bases. CDR1 and CDR2 from the germline V gene are SGDLS and YYNGEE. The CDR3 has 18 residues. V was clipped by 0 bases and J by 0 bases; unmatched bases: 5. CDR3 residues: CASSVELAGGPYQETQYF. The CDR3 DNA is TGTGCCAGCAGCGTAGAACTAGCGGGAGGGCCTTACCAAGAGACCCAGTACTTC.

The chain joins TRBV6-5 to TRBJ2-2, with 7 nucleotides matching TRBD1. Looked up from germline, CDR1 is MNHEY and CDR2 is SVGAGI. The length of the CDR3 is 16 residues. Unmatched junction bases numbered 8, after V lost 2 bases and J lost 5 bases. CDR3 in DNA: TGTGCCAGCAGTTACCTTACTATACAGGGGACCGGGGAGCTGTTTTTT. Translated, it gives CASSYLTIQGTGELFF.

The chain employs TRBV19 and TRBJ1-2; 8 bases fit TRBD1. V shed 5 bases, J shed 0 bases, and the junction held 5 bases outside the gene matches. Germline V gene data show CDR1 as LNHDA and CDR2 as SQIVND (reference sequence). CDR3 size: 15 residues. The CDR3 DNA reads as TGTGCCAGTAGTCGAACAGGGGGAGCTAACTATGGCTACACCTTC. Translated, it gives CASSRTGGANYGYTF.

This chain links TRBV19 with TRBJ1-1; no reliable D call. Germline V gives CDR1 LNHDA, CDR2 SQIVND (reference sequence). This CDR3 comprises 10 residues. V shed 10 bases and J shed 11 bases, with 14 bases lying between them. The CDR3 spells CAILVGTAFF. As DNA, the CDR3 is TGTGCCATCCTCGTGGGAACTGCTTTCTTT. Full variable domain (rest looked up from reference TRBV19 and TRBJ1-1): DGGITQSPKYLFRKEGQNVTLSCEQNLNHDAMYWYRQDPGQGLRLIYYSQIVNDFQKGDIAEGYSVSREKKESFPLTVTSAQKNPTAFYLCAILVGTAFFGQGTRLTVV.

The table lists this clone with a count of one. The chain employs TRBV7-2 and TRBJ1-1; D remains ambiguous. Germline V lookup: CDR1 SGHTA, CDR2 FQGNSA. V gave up 5 bases and J gave up 4 bases, with 14 bases separating them. This CDR3 has 14 amino acids. The CDR3 loop reads CASSPGSGGTEAFF. DNA of the CDR3: TGTGCCAGCAGCCCCGGGTCCGGAGGCACTGAAGCTTTCTTT.

V and J are TRBV5-6 and TRBJ2-7; no clear D. V lost 2 bases to trimming and J lost 3 bases, with 15 bases between them. This CDR3 comprises 15 residues. The germline V gene has CDR1 SGHDT and CDR2 YYEEEE. The CDR3 loop reads CASSLLGSQDYEQYF. CDR3 in DNA: TGTGCCAGCAGCTTATTGGGCAGTCAGGACTACGAGCAGTACTTC.

By proportion, this clone is medium-sized (0.01 to 0.1%). The gene calls are TRBV5-6 and TRBJ2-2, with D tentatively TRBD1 (6 bases). V was cut by 5 bases and J by 3 bases, with 11 bases left in between. Germline V gene data show CDR1 as SGHDT and CDR2 as YYEEEE. The CDR3 runs 14 residues. The CDR3 loop reads CASSKGEYTGELFF. CDR3 bases: TGTGCCAGCAGTAAGGGGGAGTACACCGGGGAGCTGTTTTTT.

The V and J genes are TRBV18 and TRBJ1-2, with TRBD1 matching over 10 bases. V shed 4 bases, J shed 6 bases, and the junction held 11 bases outside the gene matches. The CDR3 extends over 16 amino acids. From germline, CDR1 is KGHSH and CDR2 LQKENI. The CDR3: CASSLLLGQGEDGYTF. In DNA form, the CDR3 reads TGTGCCAGCTCACTACTTTTAGGACAGGGGGAAGATGGCTACACCTTC.

This chain links TRBV5-8 with TRBJ2-3; 8 bases agree with TRBD1. The CDR3 contains 17 residues. Germline loops: CDR1 SGHTS, CDR2 YDEGEE. The V gene end was trimmed by 3 bases and the J gene end by 3 bases; junction bases not matched to a gene: 12. CDR3 in amino acids: CASSSGEGQGGTDTQYF. The CDR3 DNA reads TGTGCCAGCAGCTCAGGTGAAGGACAGGGTGGGACAGATACGCAGTATTTT.

V is TRBV27 and J is TRBJ1-1; unclear D gene. The CDR3 contains 14 residues. Germline V gene lookup returns CDR1 MNHEY and CDR2 SMNVEV (reference sequence). Trimming cost V 2 bases and J 1 base, with 8 bases left between them. The CDR3 DNA sequence: TGTGCCAGCAGTTTAAACTCGCCGAACACTGAAGCTTTCTTT. This sequence encodes CASSLNSPNTEAFF.

This chain connects TRBV2 to TRBJ2-5; 13 bases match TRBD2. The J call may be in error: the DNA end matches TRBJ2-7 better. CDR1 and CDR2 from the germline V gene are SNHLY and FYNNEI. This CDR3 is built from 19 residues. CDR3 region: CASARTPGLAGSNSYEQYF. The CDR3 region has the DNA TGTGCCAGCGCAAGAACCCCGGGACTAGCGGGGTCGAACTCCTACGAGCAGTACTTC.

The chain is built from TRBV10-3 and TRBJ2-2; 12 bases align to TRBD2. The CDR3 extends over 18 amino acids. Germline V CDR1 and CDR2: ENHRY, SYGVKD. V dropped 6 bases and J dropped 3; count of bases not matched to a gene: 11. The CDR3 bases are TGTGCCATCAGGTCCGGGACAGGACTAGCGGGACACACCGGGGAGCTGTTTTTT. Translated, it gives CAIRSGTGLAGHTGELFF.

CDR3 residues: CASSTVWNTEAFF. The CDR3 bases are TGTGCCAGCAGTACCGTTTGGAACACTGAAGCTTTCTTT. This rearrangement joins TRBV28 to TRBJ1-1; D is ambiguous. Germline-derived CDR1 and CDR2 are MDHEN and SYDVKM. This CDR3 has 13 amino acids. V was cut by 5 bases and J by 1 base, with 8 bases left in between.

The rearrangement uses TRBV19 and TRBJ1-5; D is undetermined. Trimming stripped 2 bases from V and 4 bases from J, with 18 bases between. Germline V lookup: CDR1 LNHDA, CDR2 SQIVND (reference sequence). CDR3 length equals 17 residues. The CDR3 loop is CASSIPSGGLGNQPQHF. CDR3 bases: TGTGCCAGTAGTATACCTTCCGGCGGACTTGGGAATCAGCCCCAGCATTTT.

The chain joins TRBV14 to TRBJ2-7, with 7 nucleotides matching TRBD1. Per the germline V gene, CDR1 is SGHDN and CDR2 is FVKESK. The CDR3 is 13 amino acids. V gave up 4 bases and J gave up 6 bases; unmatched junction bases: 6. CDR3 sequence reads: CASSPDRAGEQYF. CDR3 nucleotide sequence: TGTGCCAGCAGCCCCGACAGGGCCGGCGAGCAGTACTTC.